Presented here are 13 T cell receptor beta chains from one specimen sequenced in a study of control samples from healthy donors and cancer patients. Produced via immunoSEQ multiplex PCR; TCRdb's table is partial and in-frame only. The top ten hold approximately 1.5% of the sample, which has just under 60,000 clones, about 92% seen once. Specimen: PBMCs. The receptors here all came from a man aged 35-49 years with colorectal cancer.

The rearrangement links TRBV6-2 or TRBV6-3 to TRBJ1-5; the D is unclear. The CDR3 length is 15 residues. V gave up 1 base and J gave up 0 bases, with 7 bases separating them. The V gene's germline CDR1 is MNHEY and CDR2 SVGEGT. CDR3 loop: CASSYFGNSNQPQHF. The CDR3, as DNA: TGTGCCAGCAGTTACTTCGGAAATAGCAATCAGCCCCAGCATTTT.

To note about this clone: Other DNA sequences in this sample translate to the same CDR3. The chain employs TRBV4-3 and TRBJ2-5, with D perhaps TRBD2 (5 bases). V lost 0 bases and J lost 4, with 6 bases in between. The CDR3 covers 13 residues. CDR1 is LGHNA, CDR2 YSLEER, per germline. In nucleotides, the CDR3 is TGCGCCAGCAGCCAAGATCGGGGAGAGACCCAGTACTTC. This sequence encodes CASSQDRGETQYF.

This chain links TRBV24-1 with TRBJ2-3; 13 bases agree with TRBD2. V gave up 0 bases and J gave up 4 bases; unmatched junction bases: 0. Per the germline V gene, CDR1 is KGHDR and CDR2 is SFDVKD. CDR3 size: 16 residues. The CDR3 DNA is TGTGCCACCAGTGATTTGACTAGCGGGGGGGCAGATACGCAGTATTTT. Its protein product is CATSDLTSGGADTQYF.

This sequence joins TRBV2 and TRBJ1-3, with unresolved D. CDR1 is SNHLY and CDR2 is FYNNEI in the germline V gene. The CDR3 runs to 13 residues. The V gene lost 8 bases and the J gene lost 2 bases, with 10 bases spanning the gap. The CDR3 region is CASSRVTGNTIYF. The CDR3 DNA follows: TGTGCCAGCTCCCGGGTAACTGGAAACACCATATATTTT.

CDR3 loop: CASSSGTAGNTIYF. The CDR3, as DNA: TGCGCCAGCAGCAGCGGGACGGCTGGAAACACCATATATTTT. V and J are TRBV5-1 and TRBJ1-3; TRBD1 is a possible D gene (5 bases). Per germline, CDR1 SGHRS and CDR2 YFSETQ. Between the trimmed V and J ends, which lost 4 bases and 2 bases, there was a span of 10 bases. This CDR3 comprises 14 residues.

The rearrangement uses TRBV5-6 and TRBJ2-1; TRBD2 agrees at 8 bases. With 1 base clipped from V and 10 bases from J, the junction kept 13 bases outside the gene matches. The CDR3 spans 16 residues. Germline V gives CDR1 SGHDT, CDR2 YYEEEE. Here the CDR3 reads CASSLYPSPGGREQFF. The DNA for the CDR3 is TGTGCCAGCAGCTTGTACCCCTCCCCGGGGGGGAGGGAGCAGTTCTTC.

The CDR3 region has the DNA TGTGCCAGCAGTCTTAGCGTCGGTACGCAGTATTTT. This codes for CASSLSVGTQYF. The chain couples TRBV27 to TRBJ2-3; a weak D match, TRBD2 (5 bases). V lost 5 bases to trimming and J lost 8 bases, with 11 bases between them. Germline lookup yields CDR1 MNHEY and CDR2 SMNVEV (reference sequence). The CDR3 is made up of 12 amino acids.

The rearrangement joins TRBV4-3 to TRBJ1-1, with D perhaps TRBD1 (5 bases). Germline CDR1 and CDR2: LGHNA and YSLEER. The V gene lost 0 bases and the J gene lost 5 bases, with 16 bases spanning the gap. This CDR3 comprises 16 residues. This CDR3 is CASSQDAVRAETEAFF. CDR3 DNA sequence: TGCGCCAGCAGCCAAGATGCCGTCAGGGCGGAAACTGAAGCTTTCTTT.

This sequence joins TRBV5-6 and TRBJ2-7; a possible D gene is TRBD1 (6 bases). This CDR3 is 15 amino acids long. The V gene's germline CDR1 is SGHDT and CDR2 YYEEEE. V dropped 6 bases and J dropped 3 bases, with 19 bases sitting between them. DNA for the CDR3: TGTGCCAGCACACCAACCGGGACACCGAGCTACGAGCAGTACTTC. Its translation: CASTPTGTPSYEQYF. Looking up the rest from reference TRBV5-6 and TRBJ2-7 gives the full variable domain: DAGVTQSPTHLIKTRGQQVTLRCSPKSGHDTVSWYQQALGQGPQFIFQYYEEEERQRGNFPDRFSGHQFPNYSSELNVNALLLGDSALYLCASTPTGTPSYEQYFGPGTRLTVT.

The rearrangement uses TRBV3-1 (or the pseudogene TRBV3-2) and TRBJ2-5, with 9 nucleotides matching TRBD1. The V gene's germline CDR1 is LGHDT and CDR2 YNNKEL (reference sequence). V was pared by 3 bases and J by 7 bases, with 9 bases of the junction left unmatched. CDR3 length: 15 residues. The CDR3 DNA reads TGTGCCAGCAGCCACAGGACAGGGGCGGGGGTGACCCAGTACTTC. This sequence encodes CASSHRTGAGVTQYF.

The chain carries TRBV3-1 (or the pseudogene TRBV3-2) and TRBJ1-5; D gene uncertain. The ends were cut back, 0 bases at V and 2 bases at J, with 11 bases in the middle. Germline values: CDR1 LGHDT, CDR2 YNNKEL (reference sequence). CDR3 length: 16 amino acids. The CDR3 spells CASSQEPGGCNQPQHF. CDR3 in DNA: TGTGCCAGCAGCCAAGAACCGGGCGGTTGCAATCAGCCCCAGCATTTT.

The CDR3 DNA reads as TGTGCCAGCTCACCAGAAGGTAGCACAGATACGCAGTATTTT. It translates to CASSPEGSTDTQYF. V is TRBV18 and J is TRBJ2-3, with D hard to call. The CDR3 runs 14 residues. Between the trimmed V and J ends, which lost 2 bases and 0 bases, there was a span of 6 bases. Germline V CDR1 and CDR2: KGHSH, LQKENI.

V is TRBV7-3 and J is TRBJ2-3; a possible D gene is TRBD2 (7 bases). Germline V gives CDR1 SGHTA, CDR2 FQGTGA. This CDR3 is 14 amino acids long. Trimming removed 4 bases from V and 1 base from J, with 9 bases in between. The CDR3 region is CASSSGGRTDTQYF. The CDR3 coding sequence is TGTGCCAGCAGCTCGGGGGGCCGCACAGATACGCAGTATTTT. Combining the CDR3 with reference TRBV7-3 and TRBJ2-3 gives the whole variable domain GAGVSQTPSNKVTEKGKYVELRCDPISGHTALYWYRQSLGQGPEFLIYFQGTGAADDSGLPNDRFFAVRPEGSVSTLKIQRTERGDSAVYLCASSSGGRTDTQYFGPGTRLTVL.